The rows below give T cell receptor beta chains drawn from one sample of a study of T cell responses to AZD1222 COVID-19 vaccine. Measured with immunoSEQ multiplex PCR; TCRdb has only the in-frame clones, and not every one. Of roughly 150,000 clones listed, more than 85% are singletons. Specimen: peripheral blood, collected on day 0 of AZD1222 vaccination. Every receptor here comes from an adult in good health. Both conserved end residues are trimmed from each CDR3.

>TRBV12-5|11|TRBJ1-5
ASGLVNDQPQH
>TRBV6-5|13|TRBJ2-2
ASSYSVKGTGELF
>TRBV7-9|13|TRBJ1-1
ASSIQTSKREKAF
>TRBV7-8|16|TRBJ1-5
ASSPTGRQSTVNQPQH
>TRBV5-6|11|TRBJ1-6
ASSLGGVSPLH
>TRBV9|11|TRBJ2-7
ASSHRDGYEQY
>TRBV14|13|TRBJ2-3
ASSQDRGWADTQY
>TRBV11-2|12|TRBJ1-1
ASSPHRLNTEAF
>TRBV7-9|12|TRBJ2-7
ASSLEGSSYEQY
>TRBV7-2|16|TRBJ2-3
ASSSPPRRGYITDTQY
>TRBV7-9|10|TRBJ1-6
ASSRVDSPLH
>TRBV9|14|TRBJ2-1
ASSFGTSGVESEQF
>TRBV30|9|TRBJ1-2
AWSVGYGYT
>TRBV6-5|14|TRBJ1-1
ASSYSVFRGGTEAF
>TRBV7-2|16|TRBJ1-2
ASSLACPCDDRSYGYT
>TRBV6-5|11|TRBJ2-7
ASTSGTSYEQY
>TRBV6-5|12|TRBJ2-1
ASRVGDSKWEQF
>TRBV4-3|10|TRBJ1-4
ASSQGPEKLF